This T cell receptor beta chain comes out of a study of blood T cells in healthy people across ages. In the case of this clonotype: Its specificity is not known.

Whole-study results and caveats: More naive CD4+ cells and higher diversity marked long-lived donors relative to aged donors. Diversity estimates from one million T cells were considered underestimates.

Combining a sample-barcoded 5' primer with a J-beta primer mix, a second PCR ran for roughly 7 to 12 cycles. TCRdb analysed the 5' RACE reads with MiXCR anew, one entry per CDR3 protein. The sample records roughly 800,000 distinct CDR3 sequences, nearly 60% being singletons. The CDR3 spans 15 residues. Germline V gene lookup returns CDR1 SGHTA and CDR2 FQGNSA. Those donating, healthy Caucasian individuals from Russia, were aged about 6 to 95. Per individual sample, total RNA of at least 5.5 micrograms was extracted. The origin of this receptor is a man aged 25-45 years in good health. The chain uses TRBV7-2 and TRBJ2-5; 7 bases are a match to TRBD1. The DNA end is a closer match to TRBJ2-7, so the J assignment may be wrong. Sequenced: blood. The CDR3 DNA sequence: TGTGCCAGCACCTACCAGGGGGACACAACCTACGAGCAGTACTTC. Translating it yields CASTYQGDTTYEQYF.